The 10 T cell receptor beta chains reported below all come from one sample, sequenced in a study of shared clonotypes between healthy human individuals. Clones were sequenced by immunoSEQ multiplex PCR, and TCRdb holds only the in-frame ones, with some missing. The sample records about 2 million clones, over 85% being singletons. Cells designated naive CD8 were CD45RO-negative and were positively selected for CCR7, with terminally differentiated effector memory CD45RA+ cells excluded. Sequenced: naive CD8+ T cells sorted from blood. These TCRs come from a man in his late teens or twenties in good health.

This clone was seen once. This sequence joins TRBV30 and TRBJ2-3, with a tentative D call TRBD2 (6 bases). The V gene's germline CDR1 is GTSNPN and CDR2 SVGIG (reference sequence). The length of the CDR3 is 14 residues. V was cut by 4 bases and J by 2 bases, with 13 bases left in between. CDR3 DNA sequence: TGTGCCTGGAATAGCGGTGGGCCCACAGATACGCAGTATTTT. Translation gives CAWNSGGPTDTQYF.

The V gene is TRBV27, the J gene TRBJ2-2, with TRBD2 as a possible D gene (5 bases). Trimming stripped 5 bases from V and 9 bases from J, with 13 bases between. The CDR3 loop spans 13 amino acids. The V gene's germline CDR1 is MNHEY and CDR2 SMNVEV (reference sequence). In DNA form, the CDR3 reads TGTGCCAGCAGTCGAGGGTATGACTGGGAGCTGTTTTTT. Amino acids: CASSRGYDWELFF.

The chain is built from TRBV7-9 and TRBJ2-7; 8 bases match TRBD2. The CDR3 is made up of 13 amino acids. CDR1 is SEHNR, CDR2 FQNEAQ, per germline (reference sequence). J lost 3 bases, V lost 4 bases, and 2 bases had no gene match. In nucleotides, the CDR3 is TGTGCCAGCAGCTGGGGACTAGGCTACGAGCAGTACTTC. As protein: CASSWGLGYEQYF.

The chain has TRBV9 and TRBJ2-7; D not resolved. The CDR3 is made up of 13 amino acids. Germline V gene sequence: CDR1 SGDLS, CDR2 YYNGEE. The V gene lost 4 bases and the J gene lost 2 bases, with 10 bases spanning the gap. CDR3 loop: CASSPRITYEQYF. In DNA form, the CDR3 reads TGTGCCAGCAGCCCCCGGATCACCTACGAGCAGTACTTC.

This clone showed up just once. The chain combines TRBV27 with TRBJ2-5; a weak D match, TRBD1 (6 bases). The CDR3 runs to 16 residues. V was shortened by 2 bases and J by 1 base, with 14 bases between the two germline ends. Germline CDR1 reads MNHEY; CDR2 reads SMNVEV (reference sequence). In DNA form, the CDR3 reads TGTGCCAGCAGTTTAGGGCCAGGGGTCGGCCAAGAGACCCAGTACTTC. Amino acids: CASSLGPGVGQETQYF.

The chain carries TRBV4-3 and TRBJ1-2, with TRBD1 as a possible D gene (5 bases). Germline CDR1 and CDR2: LGHNA and YSLEER. Trimming stripped 0 bases from V and 1 base from J, with 18 bases between. The CDR3 length is 18 residues. The CDR3 coding sequence is TGCGCCAGCAGCCAAGAATACTATCACCTGGGGCTTAACTATGGCTACACCTTC. It specifies CASSQEYYHLGLNYGYTF.

The V gene is TRBV5-6, the J gene TRBJ2-2; 7 positions match TRBD1. V dropped 3 bases and J dropped 6; count of bases not matched to a gene: 2. CDR1 and CDR2 from the germline V gene are SGHDT and YYEEEE. The CDR3 runs 13 residues. The CDR3 nucleotides read TGTGCCAGCAGCTGGGACAGTGCCGGGGAGCTGTTTTTT. This codes for CASSWDSAGELFF.

This chain connects TRBV5-8 to TRBJ2-7; D unclear. V was trimmed by 5 bases and J by 2 bases, leaving 8 bases between them. CDR1 and CDR2 (germline): SGHTS, YDEGEE. This CDR3 region has 12 residues. In DNA, the CDR3 is TGTGCCAGCAGAGAGATGACCTACGAGCAGTACTTC. Protein: CASREMTYEQYF.

The chain has TRBV4-1 and TRBJ2-7; TRBD2 matches at 9 bases. V shed 1 base and J 3 bases; nucleotides not matched to a gene: 4. The CDR3 sequence is 15 residues long. CDR1 and CDR2 (germline): MGHRA, YSYEKL. The CDR3, as DNA: TGCGCCAGCAGCCAAGCGCGAGCGGGGGGCTACGAGCAGTACTTC. It codes for CASSQARAGGYEQYF.

The gene calls are TRBV19 and TRBJ1-2; D remains unclear. Looked up from germline, CDR1 is LNHDA and CDR2 is SQIVND (reference sequence). V gave up 1 base and J gave up 2 bases, with 11 bases separating them. The CDR3 is made up of 15 amino acids. The DNA of the CDR3 is TGTGCCAGTAGTATAGGGGCGGCAACGAACTATGGCTACACCTTC. This sequence encodes CASSIGAATNYGYTF.